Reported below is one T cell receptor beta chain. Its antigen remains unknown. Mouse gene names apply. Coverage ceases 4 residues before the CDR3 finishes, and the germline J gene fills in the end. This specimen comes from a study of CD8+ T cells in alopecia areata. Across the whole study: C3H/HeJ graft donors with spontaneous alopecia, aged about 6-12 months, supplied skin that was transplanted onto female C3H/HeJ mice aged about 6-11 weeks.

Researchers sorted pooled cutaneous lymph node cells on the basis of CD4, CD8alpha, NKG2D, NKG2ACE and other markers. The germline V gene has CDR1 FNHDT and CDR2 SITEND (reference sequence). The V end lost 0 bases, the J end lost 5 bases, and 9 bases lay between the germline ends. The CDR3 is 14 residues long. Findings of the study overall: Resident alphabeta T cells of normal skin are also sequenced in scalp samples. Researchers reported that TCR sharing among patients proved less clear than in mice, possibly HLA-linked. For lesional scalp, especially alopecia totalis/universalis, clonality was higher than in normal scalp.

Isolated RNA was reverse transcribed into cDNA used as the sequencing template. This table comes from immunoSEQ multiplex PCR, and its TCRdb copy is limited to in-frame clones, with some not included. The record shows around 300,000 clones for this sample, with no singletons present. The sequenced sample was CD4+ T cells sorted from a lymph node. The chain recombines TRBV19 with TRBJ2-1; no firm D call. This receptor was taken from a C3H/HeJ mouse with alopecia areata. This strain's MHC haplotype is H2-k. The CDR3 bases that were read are TGTGCCAGCAGTATAGTAACAGCCAATGCT. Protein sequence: CASSIVTANA. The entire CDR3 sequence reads CASSIVTANAEQFF.